This record covers a single T cell receptor beta chain. Second-dose intervals of approximately 4 or approximately 12 weeks were pooled. The data derive from a study of T cell responses to AZD1222 COVID-19 vaccine. The V gene end was trimmed by 0 bases and the J gene end by 3 bases; junction bases not matched to a gene: 11. The CDR3 totals 17 residues. CDR1 and CDR2 from the germline V gene are SGHKS and YYEKEE (reference sequence). Clones were sequenced by immunoSEQ multiplex PCR, and TCRdb holds only the in-frame ones, with some missing. The table has some 130,000 clones, roughly 93% seen once; the top ten hold about 1%.

This chain links TRBV5-5 with TRBJ1-2; 7 nucleotides align to TRBD1. The clonotype comes from an adult who received the AZD1222 COVID-19 vaccine. This sample comprised peripheral blood, obtained 28 days after the second AZD1222 dose. DNA for the CDR3: TGTGCCAGCAGCTTGGGCATAGGACAGGACCTCTACTATGGCTACACCTTC. It specifies CASSLGIGQDLYYGYTF.